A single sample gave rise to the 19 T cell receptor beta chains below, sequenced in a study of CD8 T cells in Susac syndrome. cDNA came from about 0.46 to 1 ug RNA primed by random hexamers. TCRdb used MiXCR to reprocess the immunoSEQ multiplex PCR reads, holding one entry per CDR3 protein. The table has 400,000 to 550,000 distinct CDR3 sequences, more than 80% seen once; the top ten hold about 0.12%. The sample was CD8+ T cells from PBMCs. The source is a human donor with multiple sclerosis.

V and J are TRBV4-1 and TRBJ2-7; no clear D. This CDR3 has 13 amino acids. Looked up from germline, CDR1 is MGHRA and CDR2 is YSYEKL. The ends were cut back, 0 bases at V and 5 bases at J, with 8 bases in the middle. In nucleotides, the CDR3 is TGCGCCAGCAGCCAAGATCCAGCGAACGAGCAGTACTTC. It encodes CASSQDPANEQYF.

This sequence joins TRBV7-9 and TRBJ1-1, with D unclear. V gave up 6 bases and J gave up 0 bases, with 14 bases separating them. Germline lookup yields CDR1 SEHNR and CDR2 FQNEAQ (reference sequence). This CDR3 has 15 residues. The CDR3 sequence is CASSHSVFMNTEAFF. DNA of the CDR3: TGTGCCAGCAGTCACAGCGTCTTCATGAACACTGAAGCTTTCTTT.

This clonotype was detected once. The CDR3 DNA follows: TGTGCCAGCAGCCAAGATCTTGAAGGAGAGGGCTCCTATGGCTACACCTTC. This encodes CASSQDLEGEGSYGYTF. The chain carries TRBV3-1 and TRBJ1-2; D not certain. CDR1 and CDR2 from the germline V gene are LGHDT and YNNKEL (reference sequence). The germline V and J ends were trimmed by 0 bases and 4 bases, with 18 bases remaining between them. This CDR3 is built from 17 residues. Drawing the rest from reference TRBV3-1 and TRBJ1-2, the complete variable domain is DTAVSQTPKYLVTQMGNDKSIKCEQNLGHDTMYWYKQDSKKFLKIMFSYNNKELIINETVPNRFSPKSPDKAHLNLHINSLELGDSAVYFCASSQDLEGEGSYGYTFGSGTRLTVV.

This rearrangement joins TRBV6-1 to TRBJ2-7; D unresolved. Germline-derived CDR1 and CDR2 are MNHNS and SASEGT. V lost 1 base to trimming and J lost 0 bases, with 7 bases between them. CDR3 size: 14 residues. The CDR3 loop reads CASSEGAASYEQYF. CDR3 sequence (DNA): TGTGCCAGCAGTGAAGGGGCGGCCTCCTACGAGCAGTACTTC.

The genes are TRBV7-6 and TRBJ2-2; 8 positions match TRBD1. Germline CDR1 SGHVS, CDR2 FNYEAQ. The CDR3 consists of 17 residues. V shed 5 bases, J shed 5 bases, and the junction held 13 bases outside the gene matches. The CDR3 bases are TGTGCCAGCAGCCCTATCCGGACAGGGTCTATTACCGGGGAGCTGTTTTTT. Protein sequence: CASSPIRTGSITGELFF.

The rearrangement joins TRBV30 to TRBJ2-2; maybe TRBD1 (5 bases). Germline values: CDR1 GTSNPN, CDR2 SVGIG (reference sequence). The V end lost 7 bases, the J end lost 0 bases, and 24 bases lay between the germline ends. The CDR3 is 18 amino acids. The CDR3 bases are TGTGCCTTGCACAAGGACACTGAGGTTATTGCGAACACCGGGGAGCTGTTTTTT. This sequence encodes CALHKDTEVIANTGELFF.

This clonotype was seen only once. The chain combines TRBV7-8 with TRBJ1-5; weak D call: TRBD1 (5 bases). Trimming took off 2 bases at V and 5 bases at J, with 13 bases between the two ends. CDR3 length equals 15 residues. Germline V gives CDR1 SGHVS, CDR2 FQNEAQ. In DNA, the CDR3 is TGTGCCAGCAGCTTAAGCGCGGGGCGGCATCAGCCCCAGCATTTT. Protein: CASSLSAGRHQPQHF.

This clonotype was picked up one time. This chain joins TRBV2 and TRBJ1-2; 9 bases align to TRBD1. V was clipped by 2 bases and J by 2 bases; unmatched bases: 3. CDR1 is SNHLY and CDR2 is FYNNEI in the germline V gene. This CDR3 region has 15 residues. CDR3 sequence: CASSERDRVNYGYTF. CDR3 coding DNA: TGTGCCAGCAGTGAACGGGACAGGGTCAACTATGGCTACACCTTC. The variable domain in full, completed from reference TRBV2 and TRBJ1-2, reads EPEVTQTPSHQVTQMGQEVILRCVPISNHLYFYWYRQILGQKVEFLVSFYNNEISEKSEIFDDQFSVERPDGSNFTLKIRSTKLEDSAMYFCASSERDRVNYGYTFGSGTRLTVV.

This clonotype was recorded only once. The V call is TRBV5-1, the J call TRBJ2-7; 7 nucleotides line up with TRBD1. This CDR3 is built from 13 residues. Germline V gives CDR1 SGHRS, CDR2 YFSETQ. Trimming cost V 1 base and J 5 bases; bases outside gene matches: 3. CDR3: CASSLPTGHEQYF. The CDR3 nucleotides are TGCGCCAGCAGCTTGCCGACAGGGCACGAGCAGTACTTC.

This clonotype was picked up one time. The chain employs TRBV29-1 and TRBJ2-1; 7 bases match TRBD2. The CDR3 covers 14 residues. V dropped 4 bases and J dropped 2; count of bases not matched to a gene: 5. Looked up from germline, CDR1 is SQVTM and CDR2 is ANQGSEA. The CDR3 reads CSVGSGDPYNEQFF. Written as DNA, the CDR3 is TGCAGCGTTGGGAGCGGGGACCCCTACAATGAGCAGTTCTTC.

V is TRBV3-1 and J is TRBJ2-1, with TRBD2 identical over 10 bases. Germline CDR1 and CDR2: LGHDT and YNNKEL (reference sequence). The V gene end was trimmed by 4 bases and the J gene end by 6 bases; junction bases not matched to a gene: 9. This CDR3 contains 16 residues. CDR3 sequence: CASSLAGGRASNEQFF. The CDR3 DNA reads TGTGCCAGCAGCCTAGCGGGGGGACGAGCGTCCAATGAGCAGTTCTTC.

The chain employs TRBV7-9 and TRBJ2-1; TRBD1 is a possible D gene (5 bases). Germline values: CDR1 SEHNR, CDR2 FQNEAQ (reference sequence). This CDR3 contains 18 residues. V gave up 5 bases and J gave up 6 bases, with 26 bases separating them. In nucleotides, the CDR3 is TGTGCCAGCAGCCAAATACTCAGGACACCCCTATACGGCAATGAGCAGTTCTTC. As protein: CASSQILRTPLYGNEQFF.

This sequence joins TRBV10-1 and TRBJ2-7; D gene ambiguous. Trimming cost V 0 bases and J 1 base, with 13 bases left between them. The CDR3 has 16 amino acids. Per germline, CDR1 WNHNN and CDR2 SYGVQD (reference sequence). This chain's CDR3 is CASSESALTPSYEQYF. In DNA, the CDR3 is TGCGCCAGCAGTGAGTCGGCCTTAACACCGTCCTACGAGCAGTACTTC.

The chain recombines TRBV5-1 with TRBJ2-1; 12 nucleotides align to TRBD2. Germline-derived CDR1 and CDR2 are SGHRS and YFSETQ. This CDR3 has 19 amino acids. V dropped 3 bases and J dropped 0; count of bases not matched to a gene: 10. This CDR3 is CASSSTSGGPTSSYNEQFF. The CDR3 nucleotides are TGCGCCAGCAGCTCTACTAGCGGGGGGCCGACGAGCTCCTACAATGAGCAGTTCTTC.

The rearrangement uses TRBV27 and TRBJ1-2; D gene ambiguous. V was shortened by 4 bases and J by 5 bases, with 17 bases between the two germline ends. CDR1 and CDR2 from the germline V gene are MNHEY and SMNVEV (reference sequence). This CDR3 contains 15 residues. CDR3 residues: CASSSRVFDSYGYTF. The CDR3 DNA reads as TGTGCCAGCAGTTCCCGGGTCTTCGACTCGTATGGCTACACCTTC.

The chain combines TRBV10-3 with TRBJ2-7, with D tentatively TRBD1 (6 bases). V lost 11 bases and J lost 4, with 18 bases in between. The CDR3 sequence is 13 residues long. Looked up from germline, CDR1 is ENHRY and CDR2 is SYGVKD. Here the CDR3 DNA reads TGTGCCGTGCTAGAGGGGGAGAGATACGAGCAGTACTTC. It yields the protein CAVLEGERYEQYF.

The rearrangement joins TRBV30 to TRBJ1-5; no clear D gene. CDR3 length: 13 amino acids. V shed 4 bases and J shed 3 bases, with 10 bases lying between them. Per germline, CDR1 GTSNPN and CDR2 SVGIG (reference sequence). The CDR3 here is CAWKGTSNQPQHF. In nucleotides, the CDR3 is TGTGCCTGGAAGGGCACCTCCAATCAGCCCCAGCATTTT.

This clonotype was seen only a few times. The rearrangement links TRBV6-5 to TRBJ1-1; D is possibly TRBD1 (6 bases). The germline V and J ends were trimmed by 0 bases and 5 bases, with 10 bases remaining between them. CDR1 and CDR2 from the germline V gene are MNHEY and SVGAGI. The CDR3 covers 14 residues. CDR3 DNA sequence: TGTGCCAGCAGTTACTCGACAGGTGATACTGAAGCTTTCTTT. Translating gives CASSYSTGDTEAFF.

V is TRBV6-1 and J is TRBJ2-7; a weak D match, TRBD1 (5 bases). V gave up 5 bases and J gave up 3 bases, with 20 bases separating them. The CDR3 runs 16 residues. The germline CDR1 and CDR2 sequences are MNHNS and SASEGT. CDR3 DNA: TGTGCCAGCAGTAGCCCCGCGGACGGACAAATCTACGAGCAGTACTTC. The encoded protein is CASSSPADGQIYEQYF.